This T cell receptor beta chain was obtained from a study of shared clonotypes between healthy human individuals (dated by TCRdb to the early 2020s). Regarding the research as a whole: The cohort comprised a couple of women and a few men aged 18 to 49 years. To estimate repertoire size and how much clonotype sharing occurs between individuals, the study deeply sequenced the blood TCR repertoires of several healthy adults. To increase sequencing depth and limit assay-specific biases, different laboratories used diverse techniques to prepare libraries and sequence TCR repertoires. Each donor's leukapheresis produced roughly between roughly 0.94 and 9.5 billion PBMCs. Study-wide conclusions, independent of this receptor: Sampling was restricted to blood, and TCR repertoires in tissues likely differ from the TCR repertoires found in blood. The genetic and exposure-history diversity represented was limited by the small number of donors. Pairwise subsampling indicated that sequencing depth was expected to affect the degree of clonotype sharing among donors.

Using the deep immunoSEQ assay, TCR CDR3 regions were amplified from genomic DNA by multiplex PCR. Genomic DNA extracted from each cell subset was distributed evenly over all wells of several immunoSEQ 96-well plates, and each plate served as one replicate. For unsorted PBMC, roughly 330 ng of genomic DNA, equivalent to approximately 30,000 T cell genomes, went into each replicate PCR. Unsorted PBMC genomic DNA was sequenced across ten immunoSEQ deep assay plates. Purified libraries were measured with a Qubit 3.0 fluorometer, size-checked on a Bioanalyzer 2100, and measured again with the KAPA Library Quantification kit. Every immunoSEQ 96-well plate was sequenced on a dedicated single-read 150-cycle Illumina NextSeq 550 flow cell. As for the authors' bioinformatics: Because the immunoSEQ output included only junctional sequences and no quality scores, the filtering could not be the same as the filtering used for full-length reads. Sequences were annotated with PyIR, a Python wrapper for IgBLAST v1.9, using IMGT germline references to assign V/J genes and CDR3. Reads were removed for weak V/J assignments (E-value above 1e-6), missing CDR3, stop codons, out-of-frame junctions, or ambiguous translated residues. V3J clonotypes were defined as sequences sharing the same inferred V gene, J gene, and CDR3 amino acid sequence. The percentage overlap between two repertoires was calculated by dividing the number of shared unique clonotypes by the size of the smaller repertoire. RTK rarefaction, the Chao1 estimator, and Recon v2.1 estimates of unobserved clonotypes were used to assess repertoire richness. The table comes from immuneACCESS by way of TCRdb, which keeps in-frame sequences with V and J called. Part of the clones is missing from these tables; in studies checked, under half for an unresolved V gene and the rest for unknown reasons. The V and J calls and the clone size are those of that table, but D and trimming were determined from the DNA. The sample includes approximately 510,000 clones, with about four fifths observed a single time. The ten largest clonotypes hold roughly 13% of the sample.

This clone has only one observation. No antigen is known for it. No base-level quality is on record; no much larger clone is a single base apart. From a lookup of the germline V gene, CDR1 and CDR2 are MRHNA and SNTAGT. Germline trimming amounts to 6 bases on V and 7 bases on J, with 5 as the count of junction bases outside the gene matches. The CDR3 sequence holds 14 residues, the cysteine and phenylalanine included. Only the CDR3 part of the read is kept: 42 bases, read in frame from the first base. The donors were healthy, HIV-negative adults with no recently reported acute infections or vaccinations. Only Caucasian adults living in Nashville, Tennessee, USA were represented among the donors. For unsorted samples, about 90 million PBMCs were counted and genomic DNA was extracted with the QIAamp DNA Blood Mini kit. After blood collection by leukapheresis, PBMCs were isolated using Ficoll-Histopaque density gradient centrifugation and then cryopreserved in the vapor phase of liquid nitrogen.

Rearrangement joined TRBV6-4 to TRBJ2-1, with 11 central nucleotides matching TRBD2. Material: PBMCs. This receptor was obtained from a woman between 35 and 50 years old in good health. Some clones in this sample may be carry-over from other donors' samples. The CDR3 reads as follows: CASSGTSGPNEQFF. DNA sequence: TGTGCCAGCAGCGGGACTAGCGGACCTAATGAGCAGTTCTTC.